This T cell receptor (beta chain) derives from a study of CD8 T cell repertoires and HIV-1 epitope variants. Study-wide background: T cells were stimulated with Twenty-five Gag and Nef peptides separately. The baseline condition was 1M T cells left uncultured. Study outcomes and limitations: Beta chains alone show antigen proliferation, not cytokine profile or function.

Trimming stripped 3 bases from V and 4 bases from J, with 13 bases between. Germline values: CDR1 MGHDK, CDR2 SYGVNS. The CDR3 is 14 amino acids. Data came from immunoSEQ multiplex PCR; TCRdb stores just in-frame clones and leaves some out. In the table there are 4,500 to 7,000 clones, approximately 66% of which are singletons. With regard to this clone: Its antigen remains unknown.

Sequencing used cultured CD8+ T cells derived from PBMCs. This chain joins TRBV25-1 and TRBJ2-7; D might be TRBD1 or TRBD2, each matching 5 bases. This clonotype was obtained from a male donor with HIV. CDR3 nucleotide sequence: TGTGCCAGCAGTGAGGGGGACGGACGATACGAGCAGTACTTC. It specifies CASSEGDGRYEQYF.